This is a list of T cell receptor beta chains from one sample in a study of CD8+CD57+ T cells in acquired aplastic anemia. TCRdb redid the calling of the reads with MiXCR, one entry per CDR3 protein. The sample holds 60,000 or so distinct CDR3 sequences, over 45% seen once. The sample taken for sequencing was sorted CD4+, CD8+, or CD8+CD57+ T cells (not recorded which) from PBMCs. The source of these receptors is a human donor in good health, serving as a control. Both conserved end residues are part of each CDR3. The order of the fields is V gene, clone size, D gene, J gene, CDR3 DNA, CDR3 protein. The D gene is left open where the match is weak. Part of the rows lack a size; the others show once, few, many or a class for expanded clones.

V: TRBV24-1
size: -
D: -
J: TRBJ2-3
DNA: TGTGCCACCAGGGGGGGGACAGGCTTTTTGGATGAGCAGTATTTT
CDR3: CATRGGTGFLDEQYF

V: TRBV10-3
size: few
D: TRBD1
J: TRBJ1-1
DNA: TGTGCCATCAAAGGGACAGGGTCCATGAACACTGAAGCTTTCTTT
CDR3: CAIKGTGSMNTEAFF

V: TRBV7-9
size: once
D: -
J: TRBJ1-3
DNA: TGTGCCAGCAGTTTCGGGATCGGGTCCACCATATATTTT
CDR3: CASSFGIGSTIYF

V: TRBV7-3
size: few
D: TRBD2
J: TRBJ2-7
DNA: TGTGCCAGCAGTCCTAGCGGGGATTCCTACGAGCAGTACTTC
CDR3: CASSPSGDSYEQYF

V: TRBV7-2
size: -
D: -
J: TRBJ1-1
DNA: TGTGCCAGCAGCTTAGCCTCGGGGCTTATGAACACTGAAGCTTTCTTT
CDR3: CASSLASGLMNTEAFF

V: TRBV28
size: many
D: TRBD1
J: TRBJ2-7
DNA: TGTGCCAGCAGTTTCCAGGGACAGGGTACCTACGAGCAGTACTTC
CDR3: CASSFQGQGTYEQYF

V: TRBV4-1
size: -
D: TRBD1
J: TRBJ2-7
DNA: TGCGCCAGCAGCCAAGAGGACAGGGGGCACGACGAGCAGTACTTC
CDR3: CASSQEDRGHDEQYF

V: TRBV20-1
size: -
D: TRBD1
J: TRBJ1-2
DNA: TGCAGTGCGCTAGACCGGGACAGGGGTGGCTACACCTTC
CDR3: CSALDRDRGGYTF

V: TRBV24-1
size: -
D: TRBD2
J: TRBJ2-1
DNA: TGTGCCACCAGTGATTTTGGGGCTAGCGGGAGTCTCGATGAGCAGTTCTTC
CDR3: CATSDFGASGSLDEQFF

V: TRBV12-3/TRBV12-4
size: many
D: -
J: TRBJ2-7
DNA: TGTGCCAGCAGTCTCACGACCCCGGGCAGAAGGTCCACCTCCTACGAGCAGTACTTC
CDR3: CASSLTTPGRRSTSYEQYF

V: TRBV25-1
size: -
D: -
J: TRBJ2-7
DNA: TGTGCCAGCAGCCCCCAGAAGTTGGCACCGGGTCCCTACGAGCAGTACTTC
CDR3: CASSPQKLAPGPYEQYF

V: TRBV10-2
size: once
D: -
J: TRBJ2-3
DNA: TGCGCCAGCAGGCGGACGGCCGATAGCACAGATACGCAGTATTTT
CDR3: CASRRTADSTDTQYF

V: TRBV7-6
size: -
D: -
J: TRBJ1-6
DNA: TGTGCCAGCAGCTTATTAGCGGACTCACCCCTCCACTTT
CDR3: CASSLLADSPLHF

V: TRBV24-1
size: -
D: -
J: TRBJ2-3
DNA: TGTGCCACCCAGGGCAAGAGCTCCTACAATGAGCAGTATTTT
CDR3: CATQGKSSYNEQYF

V: TRBV19
size: -
D: TRBD1
J: TRBJ1-2
DNA: TGTGCCAGTAGTTCATGGGACAGGGAGATCTATGGCTACACCTTC
CDR3: CASSSWDREIYGYTF

V: TRBV30
size: -
D: -
J: TRBJ2-2
DNA: TGTGCCTGGAACCTGGGGGGCCCCGGGGAGCTGTTTTTT
CDR3: CAWNLGGPGELFF

V: TRBV11-3
size: -
D: -
J: TRBJ1-5
DNA: TGTGCCAGCAGCTTGTTTGGCAGGGACTCTCATCCCCAGCATTTT
CDR3: CASSLFGRDSHPQHF

V: TRBV11-2
size: many
D: -
J: TRBJ2-7
DNA: TGTGCCAGCAGCTTTAATCCGGACCTTTTCTCCGAGCAGTACTTC
CDR3: CASSFNPDLFSEQYF

V: TRBV29-1
size: -
D: -
J: TRBJ1-2
DNA: TGCAGCGTCGACAGGACAGCAACCTATGGCTACACCTTC
CDR3: CSVDRTATYGYTF

V: TRBV24-1
size: -
D: TRBD2
J: TRBJ2-3
DNA: TGTGCCACTAGTGAACTGGGGACTAGCGGGAGCACAGATACGCAGTATTTT
CDR3: CATSELGTSGSTDTQYF

V: TRBV7-6
size: -
D: TRBD1
J: TRBJ1-1
DNA: TGTGCCAGCAGCCAACCGGGACAGGCTGAAGCTTTCTTT
CDR3: CASSQPGQAEAFF

V: TRBV5-6
size: -
D: TRBD1
J: TRBJ2-3
DNA: TGTGCCAGCAGCCTCCGGGACAGGGGACCAGATACGCAGTATTTT
CDR3: CASSLRDRGPDTQYF

V: TRBV3-1
size: -
D: -
J: TRBJ1-6
DNA: TGTGCCAGCAGCCCAAACAGCAATTCACCCCTCCACTTT
CDR3: CASSPNSNSPLHF